A single sample gave rise to the 32 T cell receptor beta chains below, sequenced in a study of T-cell memory formation after mild COVID-19. TCRdb re-analysed the 5' RACE reads in MiXCR, keeping a single row per CDR3 protein. The sample records fewer than 50,000 distinct CDR3 sequences, less than 9.5% being singletons. Sequencing used PBMCs or a T cell subset sorted from them (not recorded which). These receptors all stem from an adult woman who had mild COVID-19 (a few samples of this study predate the infection). Cell type and time point are not known.

This clonotype came up many times. This rearrangement joins TRBV29-1 to TRBJ2-7; 7 bases align to TRBD1. V shed 5 bases, J shed 4 bases, and the junction held 8 bases outside the gene matches. The CDR3 spans 13 residues. Germline CDR1 reads SQVTM; CDR2 reads ANQGSEA. The CDR3 loop is CSVWRQGEYEQYF. The CDR3 DNA follows: TGCAGCGTTTGGCGACAGGGAGAATACGAGCAGTACTTC.

This clonotype was observed a few times. The chain recombines TRBV7-2 with TRBJ1-1; 7 nucleotides match TRBD1. This CDR3 has 14 amino acids. J was trimmed by 5 bases and V by 5 bases; bases with no gene match: 8. The germline gives CDR1 SGHTA, CDR2 FQGNSA. The CDR3 spells CASSVNRGSTEAFF. The CDR3 DNA reads as TGTGCCAGCAGCGTCAACAGGGGTTCTACTGAAGCTTTCTTT.

This clonotype has at least ten counts. This rearrangement joins TRBV29-1 to TRBJ2-6; TRBD1 might be the D (6 bases). Germline-derived CDR1 and CDR2 are SQVTM and ANQGSEA. This CDR3 has 16 residues. Trimming removed 2 bases at V and 0 bases at J, with 11 bases between. The CDR3 spells CSVERDTDSGANVLTF. CDR3 coding DNA: TGCAGCGTTGAACGGGACACCGACTCTGGGGCCAACGTCCTGACTTTC.

This chain uses TRBV20-1 with TRBJ1-1; perhaps TRBD1 as D (5 bases). Germline V lookup: CDR1 DFQATT, CDR2 SNEGSKA (reference sequence). The CDR3 has 14 amino acids. The V and J ends lost 0 bases and 4 bases respectively, with 12 bases between them. For the CDR3, the DNA is TGCAGTGCTAGAGATAGCGGGGGAAGCACTGAAGCTTTCTTT. Its protein is CSARDSGGSTEAFF.

This clonotype is medium-sized by share. This chain joins TRBV7-6 and TRBJ2-1; TRBD2 might be the D (5 bases). This CDR3 is 15 amino acids long. CDR1 and CDR2 from the germline V gene are SGHVS and FNYEAQ. V lost 4 bases to trimming and J lost 0 bases, with 10 bases between them. Here the CDR3 reads CASSSTRSSYNEQFF. Written as DNA, the CDR3 is TGTGCCAGCAGCTCCACTAGGAGCTCCTACAATGAGCAGTTCTTC.

This clonotype was seen repeatedly, ten times or more. This chain joins TRBV9 and TRBJ2-3; no clear D gene. CDR3 length: 14 amino acids. Trimming shortened V by 0 bases and J by 9 bases, and 14 bases separated the two germline ends. Germline-derived CDR1 and CDR2 are SGDLS and YYNGEE. CDR3 in amino acids: CASSVVTPAITQYF. The CDR3, as DNA: TGTGCCAGCAGCGTAGTTACACCAGCAATCACGCAGTATTTT.

The table lists this clonotype with many counts. Germline and junction disagree at one end, which may indicate a read error. The chain carries TRBV7-7 and TRBJ2-7; 11 nucleotides line up with TRBD1. Germline values: CDR1 SSHAT, CDR2 FNYEAQ (reference sequence). CDR3 length: 14 amino acids. The CDR3 coding sequence is TGTGCTAGCAGCCCGGGACAGGGGGTCTACGAGCAGTACTTC. It encodes CASSPGQGVYEQYF.

This clonotype has ten or more counts. The chain carries TRBV5-5 and TRBJ2-1; tentatively, D is TRBD1 (6 bases). Germline-derived CDR1 and CDR2 are SGHKS and YYEKEE (reference sequence). Trimming shortened V by 4 bases and J by 0 bases, and 14 bases separated the two germline ends. The CDR3 sequence is 16 residues long. The CDR3 loop is CASSVDSSSSYNEQFF. CDR3 sequence (DNA): TGTGCCAGCAGCGTGGACAGTTCCAGCTCCTACAATGAGCAGTTCTTC.

This clonotype was counted many times. The J gene is TRBJ2-2, the V gene TRBV19; D might be TRBD1 (5 bases). Germline V gene lookup returns CDR1 LNHDA and CDR2 SQIVND (reference sequence). Trimming stripped 3 bases from V and 0 bases from J, with 14 bases between. The CDR3 loop spans 17 amino acids. CDR3 DNA: TGTGCCAGTAGTATTTACTTTGTGGGGCCGAACACCGGGGAGCTGTTTTTT. Its protein product is CASSIYFVGPNTGELFF.

Only a few counts were recorded for this clonotype. V and J are TRBV7-3 and TRBJ2-2, with a tentative D call TRBD1 (6 bases). The germline gives CDR1 SGHTA, CDR2 FQGTGA. CDR3 size: 17 residues. V was pared by 0 bases and J by 1 base, with 12 bases between. CDR3 bases: TGTGCCAGCAGCTTAACCTCGACAGGCTTGAACACCGGGGAGCTGTTTTTT. Its protein is CASSLTSTGLNTGELFF.

This clonotype was seen only once. The chain employs TRBV30 and TRBJ2-5, with D perhaps TRBD2 (5 bases). CDR1 is GTSNPN and CDR2 is SVGIG in the germline V gene (reference sequence). The CDR3 length is 14 residues. Trimming pared 6 bases from V and 1 base from J, leaving 15 bases between. The CDR3 DNA reads as TGTGCCTGTGGAGGAACCTCCTTCCAAGAGACCCAGTACTTC. Translation gives CACGGTSFQETQYF.

The chain employs TRBV7-9 and TRBJ1-4; D gene ambiguous. The CDR3 spans 14 residues. The germline V gene encodes CDR1 SEHNR and CDR2 FQNEAQ (reference sequence). Trimming pared 5 bases from V and 7 bases from J, leaving 14 bases between. The CDR3, as DNA: TGTGCCAGCAGCGGCCGGCAGGCGGGTGAAAAACTGTTTTTT. The encoded protein is CASSGRQAGEKLFF.

This clonotype has a handful of counts. Here the CDR3 DNA reads TGCAGCGTCGCAGGGGACAGGGCGGAGAACATTCAGTACTTC. As protein: CSVAGDRAENIQYF. This chain links TRBV29-1 with TRBJ2-4; TRBD1 matches at 9 bases. J lost 7 bases, V lost 6 bases, and 10 bases had no gene match. Germline V gene data show CDR1 as SQVTM and CDR2 as ANQGSEA. CDR3 length equals 14 residues.

At least ten counts were recorded for this clonotype. The rearrangement uses TRBV11-2 and TRBJ2-4; 12 nucleotides align to TRBD1. The V gene end was trimmed by 7 bases and the J gene end by 6 bases; junction bases not matched to a gene: 7. CDR1 is SGHAT, CDR2 FQNNGV, per germline. The CDR3 has 15 amino acids. In nucleotides, the CDR3 is TGTGCCAGCAACCCCTGGGGACAGGGGGCAAACATTCAGTACTTC. Protein sequence: CASNPWGQGANIQYF.

This clonotype appeared many times. The chain uses TRBV20-1 and TRBJ2-7, with TRBD2 matching over 8 bases. J lost 3 bases, V lost 8 bases, and 6 bases had no gene match. From germline, CDR1 is DFQATT and CDR2 SNEGSKA (reference sequence). The CDR3 has 12 residues. This CDR3 reads CSPRTSYYEQYF. Here the CDR3 DNA reads TGCAGTCCGAGGACTAGCTACTACGAGCAGTACTTC.

The genes are TRBV10-3 and TRBJ1-4, with D unclear. Trimming took 3 bases from V and 8 from J, leaving 16 bases between them. The length of the CDR3 is 15 residues. Per germline, CDR1 ENHRY and CDR2 SYGVKD. The DNA of the CDR3 is TGTGCCATCAGTGAAACGCGACAATGGGTGGAAAAACTGTTTTTT. It encodes CAISETRQWVEKLFF.

The genes are TRBV18 and TRBJ2-1; 8 bases agree with TRBD1. The J segment lost 15 bases and the V segment lost 3 bases, leaving 4 bases of the junction unmatched. CDR3 length: 11 residues. Germline CDR1 KGHSH, CDR2 LQKENI. The CDR3 bases are TGTGCCAGCTCACCGGACAGGGTACGGTTCTTC. This translates into CASSPDRVRFF.

V is TRBV12-3 or TRBV12-4 and J is TRBJ2-3, with D maybe TRBD2 (5 bases). The CDR3 totals 14 residues. Trimming stripped 6 bases from V and 3 bases from J, with 13 bases between. The CDR3 region is CASRLQWETDTQYF. In nucleotides, the CDR3 is TGTGCCAGCAGATTGCAGTGGGAGACAGATACGCAGTATTTT.

On this clonotype itself: Possible read error: a much larger clone is one base away. The chain has TRBV5-1 and TRBJ2-5; D is ambiguous. Trimming took 2 bases from V and 1 from J, leaving 9 bases between them. This CDR3 comprises 14 residues. Germline loops: CDR1 SGHRS, CDR2 YFSETQ. CDR3 nucleotide sequence: TGCGCCAGCAGCTTTGGTCCCAGCCAAGAGACCCAGTACTTC. It specifies CASSFGPSQETQYF.

This clonotype appeared a few times. The V gene is TRBV5-1, the J gene TRBJ1-1, with 7 nucleotides matching TRBD1. The CDR3 sequence is 16 residues long. Germline trimming cut 0 bases from V and 3 bases from J; bases unmatched to any gene: 8. Germline CDR1 reads SGHRS; CDR2 reads YFSETQ. The CDR3 nucleotides read TGCGCCAGCAGCTTGGGTGACAGGGCCGGTGACACTGAAGCTTTCTTT. Translating it yields CASSLGDRAGDTEAFF.

This clonotype was observed many times. The chain carries TRBV12-3 or TRBV12-4 and TRBJ2-7, with D perhaps matching TRBD2 (6 bases). The length of the CDR3 is 14 residues. V was clipped by 6 bases and J by 7 bases, with 19 bases between them. CDR3 DNA sequence: TGTGCCAGCAGGCAGGGCGGGACCCCCGGGGAGCAGTACTTC. It codes for CASRQGGTPGEQYF.

The chain links TRBV19 to TRBJ2-5; D may be TRBD1 or TRBD2 (5 bases each). Per germline, CDR1 LNHDA and CDR2 SQIVND (reference sequence). V dropped 6 bases and J dropped 0 bases, with 11 bases sitting between them. The CDR3 totals 14 residues. In nucleotides, the CDR3 is TGTGCCAGTAGGGGGACGCGTTACCAAGAGACCCAGTACTTC. Protein: CASRGTRYQETQYF.

This clonotype was counted a few times. The chain combines TRBV29-1 with TRBJ1-1; no clear D. Germline loops: CDR1 SQVTM, CDR2 ANQGSEA. This CDR3 contains 11 residues. Here the CDR3 DNA reads TGCAGGATCTTCACGAACACTGAAGCTTTCTTT. Its translation is CRIFTNTEAFF. Filled out from reference TRBV29-1 and TRBJ1-1, the complete variable domain reads SAVISQKPSRDICQRGTSLTIQCQVDSQVTMMFWYRQQPGQSLTLIATANQGSEATYESGFVIDKFPISRPNLTFSTLTVSNMSPEDSSIYLCRIFTNTEAFFGQGTRLTVV.

This rearrangement joins TRBV7-2 to TRBJ1-1; D is perhaps TRBD1 (5 bases). CDR1 and CDR2 (germline): SGHTA, FQGNSA. Trimming took off 3 bases at V and 10 bases at J, with 21 bases between the two ends. This CDR3 has 15 residues. As DNA, the CDR3 is TGTGCCAGCAGCTTTCGATCTTTACAGGAGGGTGGAGCTTTCTTT. It yields the protein CASSFRSLQEGGAFF.

This clonotype has a count of ten or more. This chain joins TRBV6-4 and TRBJ2-2, with D uncertain. Trimming took off 2 bases at V and 3 bases at J, with 4 bases between the two ends. Germline V gene sequence: CDR1 MRHNA, CDR2 SNTAGT. The CDR3 runs 13 residues. Here the CDR3 reads CASSDRDTGELFF. The CDR3 DNA reads as TGTGCCAGCAGTGACAGGGACACCGGGGAGCTGTTTTTT.

This clonotype was detected a few times. The chain uses TRBV5-1 and TRBJ2-7, with D uncertain. V lost 0 bases to trimming and J lost 0 bases, with 1 base between them. The length of the CDR3 is 12 residues. Per the germline V gene, CDR1 is SGHRS and CDR2 is YFSETQ. The CDR3 loop reads CASSLASYEQYF. CDR3 nucleotides: TGCGCCAGCAGCTTGGCCTCCTACGAGCAGTACTTC.

Here the CDR3 reads CASRRQGGSYNEQFF. The CDR3 DNA is TGCGCCAGCCGGAGACAGGGAGGCTCCTACAATGAGCAGTTCTTC. This chain links TRBV5-1 with TRBJ2-1, with D maybe TRBD1 (7 bases). This CDR3 region has 15 residues. With 7 bases removed from V and 0 bases from J, the gap between germline ends came to 14 bases. Per germline, CDR1 SGHRS and CDR2 YFSETQ.

This clonotype was recorded many times. V usage is TRBV9 and J usage is TRBJ2-7, with D uncertain. The V gene lost 4 bases and the J gene lost 3 bases, with 20 bases spanning the gap. Germline values: CDR1 SGDLS, CDR2 YYNGEE. CDR3 length equals 16 residues. DNA for the CDR3: TGTGCCAGCAGCCCCCTTGTCCCCGCCACCCTCTACGAGCAGTACTTC. This encodes CASSPLVPATLYEQYF.

This clonotype was observed a handful of times. The chain employs TRBV7-2 and TRBJ2-6; D is unclear. Germline loops: CDR1 SGHTA, CDR2 FQGNSA. The CDR3 is 11 amino acids. Trimming removed 4 bases at V and 15 bases at J, with 10 bases between. As DNA, the CDR3 is TGTGCCAGCAGCTCCACCCCGCACCTGACTTTC. Translation: CASSSTPHLTF.

This clonotype came up many times. The V and J genes are TRBV5-1 and TRBJ1-1; 7 nucleotides align to TRBD1. The CDR3 sequence is 13 residues long. After removal of 0 bases from V and 10 bases from J, the junction contained 6 bases not matched to a gene. The germline V gene has CDR1 SGHRS and CDR2 YFSETQ. CDR3 bases: TGCGCCAGCAGCTTGGGGACAGGCGGGTCAGCTTTCTTT. This gives the protein CASSLGTGGSAFF.

At least ten counts were recorded for this clonotype. The CDR3 loop reads CASSLVGNTSYEQYF. The CDR3 nucleotides read TGTGCCAGCAGCTTAGTAGGGAATACCTCCTACGAGCAGTACTTC. The rearrangement uses TRBV7-4 and TRBJ2-7; D unclear. Germline V gene data show CDR1 as SGHVT and CDR2 as SQSDAQ. This CDR3 is 15 amino acids long. V lost 1 base and J 0 bases, leaving 10 bases between the germline ends.

V gene TRBV20-1 combines with J gene TRBJ1-5; D gene uncertain. Between the trimmed V and J ends, which lost 3 bases and 0 bases, there was a span of 6 bases. CDR1 is DFQATT, CDR2 SNEGSKA, per germline (reference sequence). The CDR3 is 13 residues long. CDR3 DNA sequence: TGCAGTGCTAGGGAGGATAGCAATCAGCCCCAGCATTTT. Its protein product is CSAREDSNQPQHF.